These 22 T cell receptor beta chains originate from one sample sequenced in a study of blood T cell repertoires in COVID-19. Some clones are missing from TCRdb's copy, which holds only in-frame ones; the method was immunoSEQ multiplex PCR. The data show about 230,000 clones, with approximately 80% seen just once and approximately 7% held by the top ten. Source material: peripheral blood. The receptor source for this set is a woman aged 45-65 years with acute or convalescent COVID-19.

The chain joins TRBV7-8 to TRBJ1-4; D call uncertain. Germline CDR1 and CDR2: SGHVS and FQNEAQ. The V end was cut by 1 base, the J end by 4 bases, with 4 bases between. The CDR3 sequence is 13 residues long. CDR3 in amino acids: CASSLVGNEKLFF. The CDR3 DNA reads TGTGCCAGCAGCTTAGTCGGTAATGAAAAACTGTTTTTT. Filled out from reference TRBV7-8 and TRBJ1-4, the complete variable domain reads GAGVSQSPRYKVAKRGQDVALRCDPISGHVSLFWYQQALGQGPEFLTYFQNEAQLDKSGLPSDRFFAERPEGSVSTLKIQRTQQEDSAVYLCASSLVGNEKLFFGSGTQLSVL.

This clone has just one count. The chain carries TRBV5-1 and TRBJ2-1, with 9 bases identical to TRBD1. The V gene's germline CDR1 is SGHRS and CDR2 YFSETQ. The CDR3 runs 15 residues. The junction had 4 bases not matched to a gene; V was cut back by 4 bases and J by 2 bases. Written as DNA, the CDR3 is TGCGCCAGCAGCGCCGGGACAGGGACCTACAATGAGCAGTTCTTC. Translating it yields CASSAGTGTYNEQFF.

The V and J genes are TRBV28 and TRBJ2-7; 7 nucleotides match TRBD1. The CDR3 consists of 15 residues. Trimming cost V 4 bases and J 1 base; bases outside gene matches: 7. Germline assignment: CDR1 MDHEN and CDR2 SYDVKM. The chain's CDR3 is CASSYKTGPSYEQYF. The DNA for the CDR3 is TGTGCCAGCAGTTACAAGACAGGGCCATCCTACGAGCAGTACTTC.

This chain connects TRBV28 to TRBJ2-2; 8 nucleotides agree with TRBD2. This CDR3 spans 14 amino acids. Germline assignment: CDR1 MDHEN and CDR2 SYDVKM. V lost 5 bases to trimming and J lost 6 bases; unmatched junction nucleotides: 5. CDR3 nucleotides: TGTGCCAGCAGTAGCGCCGGGAGGGCCGGGGAGCTGTTTTTT. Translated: CASSSAGRAGELFF.

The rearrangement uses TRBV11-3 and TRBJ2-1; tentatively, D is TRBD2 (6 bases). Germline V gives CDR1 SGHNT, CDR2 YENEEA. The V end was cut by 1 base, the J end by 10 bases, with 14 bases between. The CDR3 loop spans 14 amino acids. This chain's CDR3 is CASSLGKTSWEQFF. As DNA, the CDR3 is TGTGCCAGCAGCTTAGGGAAGACTAGTTGGGAGCAGTTCTTC.

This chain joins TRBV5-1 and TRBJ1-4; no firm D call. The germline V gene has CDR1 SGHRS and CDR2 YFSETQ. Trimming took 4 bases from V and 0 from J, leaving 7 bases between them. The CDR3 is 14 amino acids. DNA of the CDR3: TGCGCCAGCAGCGGCAGTGCAACTAATGAAAAACTGTTTTTT. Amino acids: CASSGSATNEKLFF.

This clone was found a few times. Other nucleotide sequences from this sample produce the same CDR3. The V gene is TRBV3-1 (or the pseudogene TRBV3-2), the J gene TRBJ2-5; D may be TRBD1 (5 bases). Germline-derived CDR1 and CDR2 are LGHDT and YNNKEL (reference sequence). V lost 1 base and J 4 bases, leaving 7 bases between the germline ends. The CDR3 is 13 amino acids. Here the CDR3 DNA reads TGTGCCAGCAGCCAAGGGGGCCGAGAGACCCAGTACTTC. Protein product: CASSQGGRETQYF.

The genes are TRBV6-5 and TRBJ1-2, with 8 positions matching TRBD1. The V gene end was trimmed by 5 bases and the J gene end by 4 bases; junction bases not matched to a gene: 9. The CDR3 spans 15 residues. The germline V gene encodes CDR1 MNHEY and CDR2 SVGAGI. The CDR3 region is CASSLQGALSYGYTF. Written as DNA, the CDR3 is TGTGCCAGCAGTCTTCAGGGGGCCCTCAGCTATGGCTACACCTTC.

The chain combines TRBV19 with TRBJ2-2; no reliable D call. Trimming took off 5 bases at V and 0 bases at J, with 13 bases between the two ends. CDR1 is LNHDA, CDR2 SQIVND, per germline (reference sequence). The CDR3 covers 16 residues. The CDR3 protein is CASSLKVPANTGELFF. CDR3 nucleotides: TGTGCCAGTAGTCTAAAAGTCCCCGCGAACACCGGGGAGCTGTTTTTT.

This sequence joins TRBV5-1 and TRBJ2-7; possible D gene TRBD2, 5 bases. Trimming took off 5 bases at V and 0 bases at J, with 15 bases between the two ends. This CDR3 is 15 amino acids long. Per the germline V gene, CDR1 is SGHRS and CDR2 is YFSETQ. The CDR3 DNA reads TGCGCCAGCAGAATGGGAGCTTTGAGCTCCTACGAGCAGTACTTC. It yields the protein CASRMGALSSYEQYF.

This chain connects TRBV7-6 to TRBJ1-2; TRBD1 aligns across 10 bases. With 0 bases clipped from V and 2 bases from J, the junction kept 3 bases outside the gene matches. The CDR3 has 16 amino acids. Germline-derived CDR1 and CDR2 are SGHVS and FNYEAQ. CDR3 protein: CASSLASGQGNYGYTF. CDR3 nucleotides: TGTGCCAGCAGCTTAGCGTCGGGACAGGGGAACTATGGCTACACCTTC.

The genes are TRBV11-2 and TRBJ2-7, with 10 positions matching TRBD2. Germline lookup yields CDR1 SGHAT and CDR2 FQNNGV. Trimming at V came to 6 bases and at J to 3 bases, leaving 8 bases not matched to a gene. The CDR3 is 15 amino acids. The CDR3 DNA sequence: TGTGCCAGCAGGGTTTTAGCGGGAGGACTCTACGAGCAGTACTTC. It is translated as CASRVLAGGLYEQYF.

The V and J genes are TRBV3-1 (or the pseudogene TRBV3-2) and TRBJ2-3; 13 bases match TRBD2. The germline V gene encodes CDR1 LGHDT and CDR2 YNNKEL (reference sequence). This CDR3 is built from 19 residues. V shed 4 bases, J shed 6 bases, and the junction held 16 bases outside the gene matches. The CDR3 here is CASSLRLAGGPTWSDTQYF. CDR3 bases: TGTGCCAGCAGCCTACGACTAGCGGGGGGCCCAACCTGGTCGGATACGCAGTATTTT.

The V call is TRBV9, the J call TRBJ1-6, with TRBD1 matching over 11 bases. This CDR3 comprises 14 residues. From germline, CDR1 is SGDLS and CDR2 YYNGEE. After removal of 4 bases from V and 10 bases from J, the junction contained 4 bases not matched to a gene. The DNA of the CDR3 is TGTGCCAGCAGCCTTGGGACAGGGGGATCACCCCTCCACTTT. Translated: CASSLGTGGSPLHF.

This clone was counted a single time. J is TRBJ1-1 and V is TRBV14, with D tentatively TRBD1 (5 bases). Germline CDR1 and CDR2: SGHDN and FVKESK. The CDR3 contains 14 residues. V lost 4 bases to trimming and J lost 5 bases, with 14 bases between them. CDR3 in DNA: TGTGCCAGCAGCCTCTCCGGGGGAGGAACTGAAGCTTTCTTT. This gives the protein CASSLSGGGTEAFF.

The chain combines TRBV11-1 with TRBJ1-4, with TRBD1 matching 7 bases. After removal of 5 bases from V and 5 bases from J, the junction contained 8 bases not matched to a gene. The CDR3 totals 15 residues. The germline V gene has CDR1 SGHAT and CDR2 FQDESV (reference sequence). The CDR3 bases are TGTGCCAGCAGCCAAACCGGGACAGCGAATGAAAAACTGTTTTTT. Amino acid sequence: CASSQTGTANEKLFF. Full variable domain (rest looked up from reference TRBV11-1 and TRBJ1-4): EAEVAQSPRYKITEKSQAVAFWCDPISGHATLYWYRQILGQGPELLVQFQDESVVDDSQLPKDRFSAERLKGVDSTLKIQPAELGDSAMYLCASSQTGTANEKLFFGSGTQLSVL.

The CDR3 loop reads CASSKIQGGEQYF. The CDR3 nucleotides are TGTGCCAGCAGCAAGATACAGGGGGGGGAGCAGTACTTC. The rearrangement uses TRBV3-1 (or the pseudogene TRBV3-2) and TRBJ2-7, with D tentatively TRBD1 (8 bases). The CDR3 contains 13 residues. Per the germline V gene, CDR1 is LGHDT and CDR2 is YNNKEL (reference sequence). V lost 5 bases, J lost 7 bases, and 15 bases lay in between.

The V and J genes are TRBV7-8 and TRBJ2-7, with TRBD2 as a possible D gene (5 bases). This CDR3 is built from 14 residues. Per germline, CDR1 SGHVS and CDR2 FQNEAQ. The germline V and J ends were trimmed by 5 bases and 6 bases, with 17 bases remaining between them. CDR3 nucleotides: TGTGCCAGCAGCCCCGACGGGGTCCCCGGCGAGCAGTACTTC. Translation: CASSPDGVPGEQYF.

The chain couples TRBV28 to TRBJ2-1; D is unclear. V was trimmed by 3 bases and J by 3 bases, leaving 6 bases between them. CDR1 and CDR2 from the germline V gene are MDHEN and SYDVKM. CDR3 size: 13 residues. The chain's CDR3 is CASSLRSYNEQFF. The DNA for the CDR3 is TGTGCCAGCAGTTTGAGGAGCTACAATGAGCAGTTCTTC.

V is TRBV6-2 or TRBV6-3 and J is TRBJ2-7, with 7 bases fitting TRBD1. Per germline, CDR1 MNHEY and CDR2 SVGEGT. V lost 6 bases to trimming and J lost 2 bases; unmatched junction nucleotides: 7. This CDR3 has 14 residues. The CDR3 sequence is CASSPGTEPYEQYF. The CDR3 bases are TGTGCCAGCAGCCCCGGGACAGAACCCTACGAGCAGTACTTC.

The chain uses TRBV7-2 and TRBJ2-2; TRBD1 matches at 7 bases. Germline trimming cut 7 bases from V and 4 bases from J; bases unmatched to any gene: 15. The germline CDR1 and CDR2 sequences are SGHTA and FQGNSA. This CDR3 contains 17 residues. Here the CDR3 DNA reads TGTGCCAGCACCCGGCGAAACAGGGGTCAAGGCACCGGGGAGCTGTTTTTT. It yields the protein CASTRRNRGQGTGELFF.

The CDR3 loop reads CASSLSGLAGGPLSETQYF. CDR3 nucleotides: TGCGCCAGCAGCCTATCAGGACTAGCGGGAGGGCCCTTATCGGAGACCCAGTACTTC. The rearrangement links TRBV5-1 to TRBJ2-5; TRBD2 matches 15 bases. CDR1 SGHRS and CDR2 YFSETQ come from the germline V gene. V shed 4 bases and J 5 bases; nucleotides not matched to a gene: 15. CDR3 size: 19 residues.